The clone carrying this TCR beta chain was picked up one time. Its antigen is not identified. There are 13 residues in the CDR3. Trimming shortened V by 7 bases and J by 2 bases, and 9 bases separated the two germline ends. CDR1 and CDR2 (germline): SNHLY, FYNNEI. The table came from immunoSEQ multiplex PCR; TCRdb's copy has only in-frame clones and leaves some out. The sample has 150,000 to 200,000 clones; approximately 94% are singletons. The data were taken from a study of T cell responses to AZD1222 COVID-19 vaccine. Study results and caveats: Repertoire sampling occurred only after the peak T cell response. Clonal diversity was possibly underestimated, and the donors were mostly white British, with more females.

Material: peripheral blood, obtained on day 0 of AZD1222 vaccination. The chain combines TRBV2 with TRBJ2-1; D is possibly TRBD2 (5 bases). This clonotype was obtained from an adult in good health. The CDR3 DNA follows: TGTGCCAGCAAGGGAGCCACCTACAATGAGCAGTTCTTC. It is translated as CASKGATYNEQFF.